These 3 T cell receptor beta chains originate from one sample sequenced in a study of shared clonotypes between healthy human individuals. Profiling relied on immunoSEQ multiplex PCR, and the TCRdb table lists in-frame clones only, not all of them. This sample has approximately 940,000 clones, with about three quarters found just once. The specimen was memory CD4+ T cells sorted from blood. Subset: CD45RA-negative fraction. The receptors were gathered from a young man in good health.

The chain combines TRBV18 with TRBJ1-1; D gene unclear. From germline, CDR1 is KGHSH and CDR2 LQKENI. V lost 6 bases and J lost 3, with 11 bases in between. This CDR3 spans 13 amino acids. For the CDR3, the DNA is TGTGCCAGCTCCAACCACCAGGACACTGAAGCTTTCTTT. Amino acids: CASSNHQDTEAFF. The whole variable domain, filled in from reference TRBV18 and TRBJ1-1, reads NAGVMQNPRHLVRRRGQEARLRCSPMKGHSHVYWYRQLPEEGLKFMVYLQKENIIDESGMPKERFSAEFPKEGPSILRIQQVVRGDSAAYFCASSNHQDTEAFFGQGTRLTVV.

This sequence joins TRBV5-1 and TRBJ2-3, with D perhaps matching TRBD1 or TRBD2 (5 bases each). Germline assignment: CDR1 SGHRS and CDR2 YFSETQ. Trimming stripped 6 bases from V and 5 bases from J, with 16 bases between. This CDR3 is 14 amino acids long. DNA for the CDR3: TGCGCCAGCAAGGTAGGGACCTTGGGAGATACGCAGTATTTT. It encodes CASKVGTLGDTQYF.

About this clone itself: Other DNA sequences in the sample encode the same CDR3. V and J are TRBV2 and TRBJ2-5; D not certain. Germline V gives CDR1 SNHLY, CDR2 FYNNEI. The CDR3 is 12 residues long. The V end was cut by 4 bases, the J end by 1 base, with 4 bases between. In nucleotides, the CDR3 is TGTGCCAGCAGTGTTGGCCAAGAGACCCAGTACTTC. Translating gives CASSVGQETQYF.